This T cell receptor beta chain was identified during a study of shared T cell receptors in the human thymus. Profiled with immunoSEQ multiplex PCR; TCRdb holds only in-frame clones, not every one. The sample has 700,000 or so clones, over 75% seen once. Trimming removed 0 bases from V and 14 bases from J, with 12 bases in between. Germline values: CDR1 SGHDT, CDR2 YYEEEE. CDR3 length: 12 amino acids. The sample was also linked to a second study, of human thymus T cells. That investigation notes: Healthy Finnish infants undergoing corrective surgery for congenital heart defects were used as donors. Thymic tissue was derived from resections collected during corrective heart surgery. It looked as if thymic and blood repertoires used V and J genes in a biased way. Unrelated individuals had highly overlapping thymic repertoires, as reported in related research.

Sequencing input: thymocytes. The TCR originated in a girl in the first two years of life with a congenital heart defect. The chain is built from TRBV5-6 and TRBJ2-1; D remains unclear. DNA of the CDR3: TGTGCCAGCAGCTTGGTGGGTAGAGGTGAGTTCTTC. Residues: CASSLVGRGEFF.